The clone carrying this T cell receptor beta chain appeared many times. TCRdb used MiXCR to reprocess the reads, holding one entry per CDR3 protein. Of hundreds of thousands of distinct CDR3 sequences in the sample, approximately 10% were seen once. The data are from a study of T cell repertoires in cytomegalovirus infection. CDR3 length: 14 amino acids. Trimming cost V 0 bases and J 8 bases, with 13 bases left between them. Germline lookup yields CDR1 SNHLY and CDR2 FYNNEI. V gene TRBV2 combines with J gene TRBJ1-1; weak D call: TRBD1 (6 bases). This TCR was sampled from a human donor in good health (CMV status not recorded). Some clones in this sample may be carry-over from other donors' samples. The sample taken for sequencing was PBMCs. CDR3 sequence reads: CASSEARVGQEAFF. CDR3 nucleotide sequence: TGTGCCAGCAGTGAAGCGCGGGTAGGACAGGAAGCTTTCTTT.